These 18 T cell receptor beta chains came from one sample sequenced in a study of T cell repertoires in cytomegalovirus infection. Antigens for these TCRs are unknown. TCRdb re-analysed the reads in MiXCR, keeping a single row per CDR3 protein. The profile shows fewer than 950,000 distinct CDR3 sequences, over 25% of them singletons. The material was cultured CD8+ T cells from PBMCs, obtained from culture after CMV antigen stimulation. These receptors came from a human donor in good health (CMV status not recorded). Some clones in this sample may be carry-over from other donors' samples.

V gene TRBV2 combines with J gene TRBJ2-5; 14 nucleotides match TRBD2. CDR1 SNHLY and CDR2 FYNNEI come from the germline V gene. The CDR3 spans 17 residues. The junction had 12 bases not matched to a gene; V was cut back by 11 bases and J by 1 base. CDR3 amino acids: CAAPGLAGELRQETQYF. As DNA, the CDR3 is TGTGCCGCCCCGGGACTAGCGGGGGAGCTCCGCCAAGAGACCCAGTACTTC.

The chain recombines TRBV28 with TRBJ2-2, with 13 bases fitting TRBD2. The germline V gene encodes CDR1 MDHEN and CDR2 SYDVKM. The CDR3 is made up of 17 amino acids. After removal of 4 bases from V and 5 bases from J, the junction contained 7 bases not matched to a gene. CDR3 sequence (DNA): TGTGCCAGCAGTTCGCCGACTAGCGGGGGGTCTACCGGGGAGCTGTTTTTT. Translating gives CASSSPTSGGSTGELFF. Using reference TRBV28 and TRBJ2-2 for the parts outside the CDR3, the full variable domain is DVKVTQSSRYLVKRTGEKVFLECVQDMDHENMFWYRQDPGLGLRLIYFSYDVKMKEKGDIPEGYSVSREKKERFSLILESASTNQTSMYLCASSSPTSGGSTGELFFGEGSRLTVL.

The chain carries TRBV2 and TRBJ2-1, with D perhaps matching TRBD1 (6 bases). The germline gives CDR1 SNHLY, CDR2 FYNNEI. CDR3 size: 19 residues. The V end was cut by 1 base, the J end by 4 bases, with 23 bases between. CDR3 nucleotides: TGTGCCAGCAGTGAAGAGGGAAACAGGGTTGCGTATATGTACAATGAGCAGTTCTTC. Translation gives CASSEEGNRVAYMYNEQFF. The complete variable domain, with remaining parts taken from reference TRBV2 and TRBJ2-1, reads EPEVTQTPSHQVTQMGQEVILRCVPISNHLYFYWYRQILGQKVEFLVSFYNNEISEKSEIFDDQFSVERPDGSNFTLKIRSTKLEDSAMYFCASSEEGNRVAYMYNEQFFGPGTRLTVL.

The J gene is TRBJ1-2, the V gene TRBV7-6, with D possibly being TRBD1 (6 bases). There are 14 residues in the CDR3. The ends were cut back, 5 bases at V and 5 bases at J, with 15 bases in the middle. Per the germline V gene, CDR1 is SGHVS and CDR2 is FNYEAQ. The CDR3, as DNA: TGTGCCAGCAGCCACCGACAGGTGCTTTATGGCTACACCTTC. Encoded protein: CASSHRQVLYGYTF.

With respect to this clonotype: A much more abundant neighbour one base away suggests this may be a read error. The genes are TRBV7-2 and TRBJ2-3; D is unresolved. The CDR3 covers 15 residues. Germline CDR1 is SGHTA and CDR2 is FQGNSA. CDR3 sequence: CANSSLIGSTDTQYF. Here the CDR3 DNA reads TGTGCCAACAGCTCGTTGATCGGGAGCACAGATACGCAGTATTTT.

This clonotype turned up a few times. The rearrangement links TRBV12-3 or TRBV12-4 to TRBJ2-1, with D possibly matching TRBD2 (6 bases). Trimming removed 2 bases from V and 6 bases from J, with 14 bases in between. This CDR3 is 15 amino acids long. Here the CDR3 reads CASSLWDSFSNEQFF. CDR3 nucleotides: TGTGCCAGCAGTTTATGGGACTCCTTTTCCAATGAGCAGTTCTTC.

This clonotype was detected only a few times. J is TRBJ2-1 and V is TRBV7-9, with 12 bases aligning to TRBD2. This CDR3 contains 15 residues. The trim removed 5 bases at V and 5 bases at J, leaving 4 bases unmatched. Germline CDR1 is SEHNR and CDR2 is FQNEAQ (reference sequence). CDR3 amino acids: CASSIASGGDNEQFF. CDR3 in DNA: TGTGCCAGCAGCATCGCTAGCGGGGGGGACAATGAGCAGTTCTTC.

The J gene is TRBJ1-2, the V gene TRBV7-6, with D tentatively TRBD1 (5 bases). V lost 4 bases and J lost 6, with 12 bases in between. The CDR3 length is 13 residues. Germline V CDR1 and CDR2: SGHVS, FNYEAQ. CDR3 amino acids: CASSSGRADGYTF. Here the CDR3 DNA reads TGTGCCAGCAGCTCGGGCAGGGCGGATGGCTACACCTTC.

Concerning this clonotype: At one end, the junction sequence differs from germline, possibly due to a read error. The V and J genes are TRBV10-1 and TRBJ2-3, with D possibly being TRBD1 (6 bases). This CDR3 spans 17 amino acids. From germline, CDR1 is WNHNN and CDR2 SYGVQD (reference sequence). The CDR3 is CSSSSPSGTPSTDTQYF. The CDR3 DNA is TGCTCCAGCAGTTCCCCCTCCGGGACACCGAGCACAGATACGCAGTATTTT.

In its sample, this clonotype was seen a few times. The V gene is TRBV6-1, the J gene TRBJ1-1; D ambiguous. V was trimmed by 2 bases and J by 7 bases, leaving 11 bases between them. CDR3 length equals 13 residues. Germline V gives CDR1 MNHNS, CDR2 SASEGT. This CDR3 is CASSELNSLEAFF. The CDR3 coding sequence is TGTGCCAGCAGTGAATTGAACAGTCTTGAAGCTTTCTTT.

This clonotype was detected only a few times. The V and J genes are TRBV6-5 and TRBJ2-7; a weak D match, TRBD1 (7 bases). The CDR3 sequence is 14 residues long. Trimming took off 4 bases at V and 6 bases at J, with 16 bases between the two ends. Looked up from germline, CDR1 is MNHEY and CDR2 is SVGAGI. The chain's CDR3 is CASSFSTGTGEQYF. The CDR3 nucleotides read TGTGCCAGCAGTTTCTCGACAGGGACTGGCGAGCAGTACTTC.

This clonotype has a count of ten or more. V usage is TRBV7-2 and J usage is TRBJ2-5; 12 nucleotides match TRBD1. The CDR3 length is 16 residues. V shed 4 bases, J shed 4 bases, and the junction held 7 bases outside the gene matches. Looked up from germline, CDR1 is SGHTA and CDR2 is FQGNSA. The DNA for the CDR3 is TGTGCCAGCAGCTCCGGGTGGGACAGGGGGCGAGAGACCCAGTACTTC. It is translated as CASSSGWDRGRETQYF.

The DNA of the CDR3 is TGCGCCAGCAGCCAAGAGGGGGGCCCCACAGATACGCAGTATTTT. Translated: CASSQEGGPTDTQYF. The V and J genes are TRBV4-1 and TRBJ2-3; D may match TRBD1 or TRBD2 (6 bases each). The germline CDR1 and CDR2 sequences are MGHRA and YSYEKL. This CDR3 contains 15 residues. Between the trimmed V and J ends, which lost 0 bases and 2 bases, there was a span of 9 bases.

The sample holds many counts of this clonotype. The CDR3 DNA sequence: TGTGCCAGCAGCCCGGCCCCTCCGACAGGGGTGAATGAGCAGTTCTTC. Translation: CASSPAPPTGVNEQFF. The chain carries TRBV7-2 and TRBJ2-1; TRBD1 matches at 8 bases. CDR1 and CDR2 (germline): SGHTA, FQGNSA. V dropped 5 bases and J dropped 7; count of bases not matched to a gene: 13. This CDR3 comprises 16 residues.

V and J are TRBV27 and TRBJ2-7, with D maybe TRBD1 (6 bases). V lost 3 bases to trimming and J lost 0 bases, with 12 bases between them. The CDR3 extends over 15 amino acids. CDR1 MNHEY and CDR2 SMNVEV come from the germline V gene (reference sequence). The CDR3 bases are TGTGCCAGCAGTTTTGGTGGCAGGGGCTCCTACGAGCAGTACTTC. This encodes CASSFGGRGSYEQYF.

This clonotype was picked up a small number of times. The genes are TRBV7-6 and TRBJ2-3; D unresolved. The V end was cut by 4 bases, the J end by 5 bases, with 7 bases between. Germline V CDR1 and CDR2: SGHVS, FNYEAQ. The CDR3 consists of 12 residues. The CDR3 sequence is CASSSLEDTQYF. CDR3 sequence (DNA): TGTGCCAGCAGCTCCCTCGAAGATACGCAGTATTTT.

This clonotype was counted between two and nine times. V and J are TRBV7-2 and TRBJ2-3; no firm D call. V was clipped by 1 base and J by 3 bases, with 11 bases between them. Per germline, CDR1 SGHTA and CDR2 FQGNSA. CDR3 size: 15 residues. In nucleotides, the CDR3 is TGTGCCAGCAGCTTAGGTGTCAGTTTAACAGATACGCAGTATTTT. As protein: CASSLGVSLTDTQYF.

The V gene is TRBV12-3 or TRBV12-4, the J gene TRBJ1-1; maybe TRBD1 (5 bases). Deletions cut 6 bases from V and 7 bases from J, with 15 bases between. This CDR3 is 13 amino acids long. The CDR3 DNA reads as TGTGCCAGCAGGGGCGGGGGGTACGGTGAAGCTTTCTTT. This translates into CASRGGGYGEAFF.